Each of the 17 T cell receptor beta chains below was sequenced from the same sample in a study of T cell changes during pregnancy in multiple sclerosis. The protocol was immunoSEQ multiplex PCR, while the TCRdb copy is restricted to in-frame clones and leaves out a portion. The sample consists of around 38,000 clones, 92% of them appearing once. Sequenced here: CD8+ T cells from peripheral blood mononuclear cells, sampled in the third trimester of pregnancy. The receptors stem from a female donor with multiple sclerosis, enrolled in a pregnancy study.

The chain has TRBV15 and TRBJ2-5, with D perhaps matching TRBD1 (6 bases). Trimming cost V 2 bases and J 3 bases, with 10 bases left between them. The CDR3 has 14 amino acids. Germline CDR1 is LNHNV and CDR2 is YYDKDF (reference sequence). CDR3 DNA: TGTGCCACCAGCAGATTGACAGGCAAAGAGACCCAGTACTTC. This gives the protein CATSRLTGKETQYF.

The CDR3 here is CASSQDNSGANVLTF. In nucleotides, the CDR3 is TGTGCCAGCAGCCAGGACAACTCTGGGGCCAACGTCCTGACTTTC. V gene TRBV5-5 combines with J gene TRBJ2-6, with D maybe TRBD1 (5 bases). This CDR3 is 15 amino acids long. V was trimmed by 4 bases and J by 0 bases, leaving 8 bases between them. Germline CDR1 SGHKS, CDR2 YYEKEE (reference sequence). The entire variable domain, with the rest obtained from reference TRBV5-5 and TRBJ2-6, is as follows: DAGVTQSPTHLIKTRGQQVTLRCSPISGHKSVSWYQQVLGQGPQFIFQYYEKEERGRGNFPDRFSARQFPNYSSELNVNALLLGDSALYLCASSQDNSGANVLTFGAGSRLTVL.

V is TRBV7-6 and J is TRBJ2-3; D remains unclear. The CDR3 covers 13 residues. Trimming removed 1 base at V and 2 bases at J, with 4 bases between. CDR1 is SGHVS and CDR2 is FNYEAQ in the germline V gene. As DNA, the CDR3 is TGTGCCAGCAGCTTAGACTCCACAGATACGCAGTATTTT. Translating it yields CASSLDSTDTQYF.

Only one count was recorded for this clone. The CDR3 DNA reads as TGCGCCAGCAGCCAAGGAAGTTGGACAGGGGACCTCTACGAGCAGTACTTC. This encodes CASSQGSWTGDLYEQYF. The chain recombines TRBV4-3 with TRBJ2-7; TRBD1 aligns across 9 bases. Germline V lookup: CDR1 LGHNA, CDR2 YSLEER. The junction had 10 bases not matched to a gene; V was cut back by 1 base and J by 3 bases. This CDR3 has 17 amino acids.

The count of this clone is one. This sequence joins TRBV27 and TRBJ2-1; TRBD1 agrees at 7 bases. The ends lost 2 bases at V and 3 bases at J; junction bases unmatched: 4. Germline V gene lookup returns CDR1 MNHEY and CDR2 SMNVEV (reference sequence). This CDR3 is 15 amino acids long. The CDR3 nucleotides read TGTGCCAGCAGTTTAGACAGGGCCGTCTACAATGAGCAGTTCTTC. As protein: CASSLDRAVYNEQFF.

The chain combines TRBV27 with TRBJ2-1; 7 bases agree with TRBD2. Germline CDR1 and CDR2: MNHEY and SMNVEV (reference sequence). V shed 0 bases and J 6 bases; nucleotides not matched to a gene: 5. The CDR3 extends over 15 amino acids. Here the CDR3 reads CASSLSGEGFNEQFF. The CDR3 nucleotides read TGTGCCAGCAGTTTATCGGGGGAGGGTTTCAATGAGCAGTTCTTC.

The chain combines TRBV19 with TRBJ2-5, with 7 bases identical to TRBD1. CDR1 is LNHDA and CDR2 is SQIVND in the germline V gene (reference sequence). Trimming removed 5 bases from V and 5 bases from J; junction bases left unmatched: 5. The CDR3 is made up of 13 amino acids. CDR3 in DNA: TGTGCCAGTAGTCCGACAGGGAAGGAGACCCAGTACTTC. Translation: CASSPTGKETQYF.

The rearrangement joins TRBV4-3 to TRBJ2-7; maybe TRBD2 (5 bases). CDR3 length: 14 amino acids. The V end lost 4 bases, the J end lost 5 bases, and 15 bases lay between the germline ends. CDR1 is LGHNA and CDR2 is YSLEER in the germline V gene. CDR3: CASSPRLHGDEQYF. The CDR3 region has the DNA TGCGCCAGCAGCCCGAGACTTCACGGGGACGAGCAGTACTTC.

This rearrangement joins TRBV27 to TRBJ2-1; TRBD2 matches at 9 bases. Germline lookup yields CDR1 MNHEY and CDR2 SMNVEV (reference sequence). V lost 0 bases, J lost 8 bases, and 8 bases stayed unmatched. The CDR3 has 16 residues. CDR3 in amino acids: CASSLSIAGVVDEQFF. The CDR3 bases are TGTGCCAGCAGTTTATCGATAGCGGGAGTGGTAGATGAGCAGTTCTTC.

This clone has only one observation. V and J are TRBV13 and TRBJ1-1, with D perhaps TRBD1 (5 bases). CDR1 PRHDT and CDR2 FYEKMQ come from the germline V gene (reference sequence). Between the trimmed V and J ends, which lost 3 bases and 1 base, there was a span of 6 bases. The CDR3 covers 13 residues. CDR3 protein: CASSFTGNTEAFF. The CDR3, as DNA: TGTGCCAGCAGCTTTACAGGGAACACTGAAGCTTTCTTT.

This sequence joins TRBV11-2 and TRBJ2-7; TRBD1 matches 7 bases. This CDR3 has 13 amino acids. CDR1 is SGHAT, CDR2 FQNNGV, per germline. V dropped 5 bases and J dropped 2; count of bases not matched to a gene: 3. The DNA for the CDR3 is TGTGCCAGCAGCCTGGGACAGACCTACGAGCAGTACTTC. Its translation: CASSLGQTYEQYF.

The chain is built from TRBV2 and TRBJ2-5, with 9 nucleotides matching TRBD1. V shed 6 bases, J shed 5 bases, and the junction held 10 bases outside the gene matches. This CDR3 is built from 15 residues. Germline V lookup: CDR1 SNHLY, CDR2 FYNNEI. The chain's CDR3 is CASRRDRDRVETQYF. CDR3 nucleotides: TGTGCCAGCAGGCGGGACCGGGACAGGGTTGAGACCCAGTACTTC.

This sequence joins TRBV4-2 and TRBJ2-1, with a weak D call TRBD2 (6 bases). CDR1 and CDR2 from the germline V gene are LGHNA and YNFKEQ. The CDR3 runs 16 residues. V shed 0 bases and J shed 4 bases, with 13 bases lying between them. The CDR3 DNA reads as TGTGCCAGCAGCCAAGATCCCAGCGGAGGGTACAATGAGCAGTTCTTC. The encoded protein is CASSQDPSGGYNEQFF.

V and J are TRBV10-3 and TRBJ1-1, with a possible D match to TRBD1 (5 bases). Germline-derived CDR1 and CDR2 are ENHRY and SYGVKD. The V end lost 8 bases, the J end lost 4 bases, and 8 bases lay between the germline ends. The CDR3 sequence is 11 residues long. The CDR3 loop reads CAIGGSTEAFF. CDR3 nucleotide sequence: TGTGCCATCGGGGGGAGCACTGAAGCTTTCTTT.

The chain joins TRBV29-1 to TRBJ2-7; possibly TRBD2 for D (5 bases). The CDR3 loop spans 13 amino acids. CDR1 is SQVTM and CDR2 is ANQGSEA in the germline V gene. V was clipped by 3 bases and J by 4 bases, with 13 bases between them. Here the CDR3 DNA reads TGCAGCGTTGAGGGTCGGGGAAGTTACGAGCAGTACTTC. Protein sequence: CSVEGRGSYEQYF.

The V and J genes are TRBV11-3 and TRBJ2-7; D might be TRBD2 (5 bases). Germline V gene sequence: CDR1 SGHNT, CDR2 YENEEA. Deletions cut 5 bases from V and 0 bases from J, with 14 bases between. This CDR3 spans 15 amino acids. This chain's CDR3 is CASSIMGEPSYEQYF. The CDR3 coding sequence is TGTGCCAGCAGCATAATGGGAGAACCCTCCTACGAGCAGTACTTC. The full variable domain, its missing parts supplied by reference TRBV11-3 and TRBJ2-7, is EAGVVQSPRYKIIEKKQPVAFWCNPISGHNTLYWYLQNLGQGPELLIRYENEEAVDDSQLPKDRFSAERLKGVDSTLKIQPAELGDSAVYLCASSIMGEPSYEQYFGPGTRLTVT.

This chain uses TRBV7-9 with TRBJ2-7; D unresolved. The CDR3 length is 13 residues. CDR1 and CDR2 (germline): SEHNR, FQNEAQ (reference sequence). V lost 1 base to trimming and J lost 5 bases, with 9 bases between them. CDR3 loop: CASSLGSINEQYF. As DNA, the CDR3 is TGTGCCAGCAGCTTAGGCAGTATCAACGAGCAGTACTTC.